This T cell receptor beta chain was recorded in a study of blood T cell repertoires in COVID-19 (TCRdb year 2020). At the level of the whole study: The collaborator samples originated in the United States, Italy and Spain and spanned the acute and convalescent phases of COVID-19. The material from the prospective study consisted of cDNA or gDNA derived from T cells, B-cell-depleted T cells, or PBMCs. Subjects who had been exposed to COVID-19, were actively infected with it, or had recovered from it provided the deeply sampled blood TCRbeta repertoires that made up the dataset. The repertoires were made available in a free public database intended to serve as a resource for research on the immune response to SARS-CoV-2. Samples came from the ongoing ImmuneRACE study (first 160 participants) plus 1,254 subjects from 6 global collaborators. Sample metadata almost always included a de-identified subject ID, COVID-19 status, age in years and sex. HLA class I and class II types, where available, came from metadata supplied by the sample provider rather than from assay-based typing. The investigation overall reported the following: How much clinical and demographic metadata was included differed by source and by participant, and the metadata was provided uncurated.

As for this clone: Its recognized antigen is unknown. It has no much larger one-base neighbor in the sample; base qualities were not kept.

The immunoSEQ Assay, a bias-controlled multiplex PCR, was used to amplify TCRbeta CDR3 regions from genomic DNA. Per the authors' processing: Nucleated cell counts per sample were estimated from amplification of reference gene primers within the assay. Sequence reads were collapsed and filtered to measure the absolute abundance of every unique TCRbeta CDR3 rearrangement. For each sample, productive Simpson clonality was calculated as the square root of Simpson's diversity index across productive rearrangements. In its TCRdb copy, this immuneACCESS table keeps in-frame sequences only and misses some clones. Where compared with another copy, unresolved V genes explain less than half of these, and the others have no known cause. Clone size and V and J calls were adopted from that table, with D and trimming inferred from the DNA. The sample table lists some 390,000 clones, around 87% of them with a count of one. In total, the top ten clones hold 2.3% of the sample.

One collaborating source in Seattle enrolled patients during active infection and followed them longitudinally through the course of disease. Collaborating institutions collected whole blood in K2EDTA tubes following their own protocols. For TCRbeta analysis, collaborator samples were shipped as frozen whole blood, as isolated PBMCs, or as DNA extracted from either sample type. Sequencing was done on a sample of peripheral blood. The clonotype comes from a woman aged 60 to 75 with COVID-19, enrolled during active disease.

The DNA reads as follows: TGCGCCAGCAGCTTGGCGCCGGGGGATACCTATGGCTACACCTTC. Its product reads: CASSLAPGDTYGYTF. The V and J genes are TRBV5-1 and TRBJ1-2; a weak D assignment points to TRBD1 (5 bases agree). The CDR3 sequence holds 15 residues, the cysteine and phenylalanine included. Left in the record is the CDR3 DNA by itself, 45 bases read in frame from the first base. The junction carries 13 bases between V and J, which are trimmed by 0 bases and 4 bases respectively. Via the germline V gene, CDR1 is SGHRS and CDR2 YFSETQ.